The next 12 T cell receptor beta chains were all read from a single sample in a study of T cell responses to AZD1222 COVID-19 vaccine. Libraries were prepared by immunoSEQ multiplex PCR; TCRdb keeps only in-frame clonotypes and omits some of them. The profile shows approximately 75,000 clones, around nine tenths of them singletons. The sequenced sample was peripheral blood, obtained 28 days after the second AZD1222 dose. The origin of the receptors is an adult who received the AZD1222 COVID-19 vaccine.

V usage is TRBV30 and J usage is TRBJ1-2, with D unresolved. CDR3 size: 12 residues. The V gene lost 1 base and the J gene lost 2 bases, with 5 bases spanning the gap. Germline CDR1 and CDR2: GTSNPN and SVGIG (reference sequence). CDR3 sequence: CAWSDPNYGYTF. For the CDR3, the DNA is TGTGCCTGGAGTGACCCCAACTATGGCTACACCTTC.

The chain combines TRBV5-4 with TRBJ2-7; maybe TRBD2 (7 bases). Trimming removed 0 bases at V and 7 bases at J, with 23 bases between. CDR3 length equals 17 residues. In germline, CDR1 is SGHNT, CDR2 YYREEE (reference sequence). The CDR3 DNA follows: TGTGCCAGCAGCTTGGCCCAAGGGGGGAGAGCGGGGTATGAGCAGTACTTC. Its protein product is CASSLAQGGRAGYEQYF.

The chain joins TRBV5-1 to TRBJ2-2; D is possibly TRBD1 (6 bases). The V gene lost 1 base and the J gene lost 1 base, with 8 bases spanning the gap. This CDR3 has 15 amino acids. Germline CDR1 SGHRS, CDR2 YFSETQ. The CDR3 is CASSLWGQNTGELFF. In nucleotides, the CDR3 is TGCGCCAGCAGCTTGTGGGGACAGAACACCGGGGAGCTGTTTTTT.

V usage is TRBV6-2 or TRBV6-3 and J usage is TRBJ2-5; 9 bases match TRBD2. V dropped 5 bases and J dropped 1; count of bases not matched to a gene: 11. In germline, CDR1 is MNHEY, CDR2 SVGEGT. The CDR3 runs to 17 residues. The CDR3 reads CASSLLLGGGVQETQYF. CDR3 nucleotides: TGTGCCAGCAGTCTCCTTCTTGGCGGGGGGGTCCAAGAGACCCAGTACTTC.

This chain's CDR3 is CASTRRGDYGYTF. The CDR3 DNA reads TGTGCCAGCACACGCAGGGGCGACTATGGCTACACCTTC. The chain uses TRBV5-6 and TRBJ1-2; D is possibly TRBD1 (6 bases). V shed 6 bases and J shed 3 bases, with 12 bases lying between them. The CDR3 is made up of 13 amino acids. Germline V CDR1 and CDR2: SGHDT, YYEEEE.

The chain couples TRBV3-1 (or the pseudogene TRBV3-2) to TRBJ2-7; D unclear. Germline CDR1 and CDR2: LGHDT and YNNKEL (reference sequence). The CDR3 has 12 residues. The V end was cut by 4 bases, the J end by 0 bases, with 4 bases between. CDR3 sequence (DNA): TGTGCCAGCAGCCTGGGCTCCTACGAGCAGTACTTC. As protein: CASSLGSYEQYF.

DNA of the CDR3: TGTGCCAGCAGTTTTGTCGGGGCATTGAGGGGCTACACCTTC. It specifies CASSFVGALRGYTF. V usage is TRBV28 and J usage is TRBJ1-2; D possibly corresponds to TRBD1 (5 bases). Trimming left V 3 bases short and J 8 bases short, with 16 bases between. The germline V gene encodes CDR1 MDHEN and CDR2 SYDVKM. This CDR3 contains 14 residues.

The sample holds one count of this clone. Its ends do not fully match the called genes, so a read error is possible. The chain joins TRBV7-7 to TRBJ2-5, with 8 bases identical to TRBD1. The CDR3 length is 14 residues. CDR1 is SSHAT and CDR2 is FNYEAQ in the germline V gene (reference sequence). The CDR3 protein is CASSLNRGQETQYF. CDR3 sequence (DNA): TGTGCTAGCAGCCTTAACAGGGGGCAAGAGACCCAGTACTTC.

The chain is built from TRBV19 and TRBJ2-7; 12 nucleotides line up with TRBD2. In germline, CDR1 is LNHDA, CDR2 SQIVND (reference sequence). The CDR3 spans 20 residues. The J segment lost 0 bases and the V segment lost 4 bases, leaving 16 bases of the junction unmatched. CDR3 coding DNA: TGTGCCAGTAGTACTAATAGACTAGCGGGGGCCTCTTCGCTCTCCTACGAGCAGTACTTC. Amino acids: CASSTNRLAGASSLSYEQYF.

V usage is TRBV30 and J usage is TRBJ1-1; D gene ambiguous. V was pared by 0 bases and J by 5 bases, with 16 bases between. The germline V gene has CDR1 GTSNPN and CDR2 SVGIG (reference sequence). The CDR3 is 15 residues long. The CDR3 DNA reads as TGTGCCTGGAGTGTAGGGTCCCGCCGATTTACTGAAGCTTTCTTT. As protein: CAWSVGSRRFTEAFF.

This clone has a count of ten or more. The CDR3 DNA reads TGTGCCAGCAGCCCTAGCGGAGACACAGATACGCAGTATTTT. It yields the protein CASSPSGDTDTQYF. The gene calls are TRBV6-4 and TRBJ2-3, with 7 nucleotides matching TRBD2. The CDR3 consists of 14 residues. V was pared by 6 bases and J by 2 bases, with 5 bases of the junction left unmatched. Germline CDR1 and CDR2: MRHNA and SNTAGT.

This chain links TRBV29-1 with TRBJ2-5, with D possibly being TRBD2 (5 bases). Germline CDR1 and CDR2: SQVTM and ANQGSEA. This CDR3 has 12 residues. Trimming stripped 7 bases from V and 4 bases from J, with 13 bases between. The CDR3 DNA follows: TGCAGCGCGACGGGGTTTGCAGAGACCCAGTACTTC. It translates to CSATGFAETQYF. Filled out from reference TRBV29-1 and TRBJ2-5, the complete variable domain reads SAVISQKPSRDICQRGTSLTIQCQVDSQVTMMFWYRQQPGQSLTLIATANQGSEATYESGFVIDKFPISRPNLTFSTLTVSNMSPEDSSIYLCSATGFAETQYFGPGTRLLVL.